This TCR beta chain was documented in a study of prognosis after radiotherapy for stage I lung cancer. About the study: Among the enrolled patients, roughly 14 had newly diagnosed primary stage I lung tumors, while 5 or 6 had oligometastatic NSCLC following surgical resection of the primary tumor. Squamous cell carcinoma tumors occurred in several patients, adenocarcinoma in around eleven. General study findings and limits: Diminished Shannon entropy following stereotactic body radiation therapy characterized patients who developed distant metastases.

Germline lookup yields CDR1 DFQATT and CDR2 SNEGSKA (reference sequence). V lost 5 bases to trimming and J lost 4 bases; unmatched junction nucleotides: 9. The CDR3 runs 14 residues. To note about this clonotype: Its antigen remains unidentified.

Multiplex PCR in two rounds served to amplify TCR beta CDR3 from genomic DNA. Primers specific to each TRBV and TRBJ gene drove first-round PCR. PCR proceeded to a second round, and that round used universal primers. TCRdb processed the multiplex PCR reads anew with MiXCR; each CDR3 protein has one entry. The table lists about 12,000 distinct CDR3 sequences, about 56% of them singletons. The origin of this receptor is a donor of 50 years or more with non-small cell lung cancer. This chain links TRBV20-1 with TRBJ2-3; 7 bases map to TRBD1. The sample here was PBMCs, taken before or after stereotactic body radiation therapy (not recorded which). The DNA of the CDR3 is TGCAGTGCTTTCCCACAGGGGTTGGCAGATACGCAGTATTTT. Amino acid sequence: CSAFPQGLADTQYF.